The entry below gives a single T cell receptor (beta chain) sequence along with its context. Its target is not known. Each of the donors was a healthy bone marrow donor. The CDR3 runs to 15 residues. In germline, CDR1 is MNHEY, CDR2 SMNVEV (reference sequence). V lost 3 bases and J 4 bases, leaving 13 bases between the germline ends. The data originate from a study of cytomegalovirus exposure and HLA in healthy donors. Study outcomes and limitations: Confirmation was obtained in vitro that a few CMV-associated chains are specific for CMV antigens. TRBV6-2, TRBV6-3 and some other V segments were unresolvable in 87-base-pair reads. Across donors, presence/absence analyses took sequencing depth to be roughly uniform.

PCR primers comprised 60 Vbeta and 13 Jbeta primers. Profiled with immunoSEQ multiplex PCR; TCRdb holds only in-frame clones, not every one. The sample consists of about 130,000 clones, roughly 80% of them appearing once. The TCR comes from a man in his thirties or forties in good health and CMV-seronegative. The V gene is TRBV27, the J gene TRBJ2-1, with D perhaps matching TRBD1 (7 bases). Sequenced input: PBMCs. This chain's CDR3 is CASSFAGGIYNEQFF. CDR3 in DNA: TGTGCCAGCAGTTTCGCAGGGGGGATTTACAATGAGCAGTTCTTC.